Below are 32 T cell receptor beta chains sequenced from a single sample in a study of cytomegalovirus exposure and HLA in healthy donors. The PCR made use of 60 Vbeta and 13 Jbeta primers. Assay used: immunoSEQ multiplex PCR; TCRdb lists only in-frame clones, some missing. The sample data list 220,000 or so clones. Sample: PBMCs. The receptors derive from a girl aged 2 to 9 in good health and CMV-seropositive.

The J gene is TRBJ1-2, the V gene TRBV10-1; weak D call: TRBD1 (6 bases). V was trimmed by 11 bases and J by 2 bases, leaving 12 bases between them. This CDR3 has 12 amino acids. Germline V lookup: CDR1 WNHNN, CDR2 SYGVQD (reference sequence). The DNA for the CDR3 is TGCGCCTTCCAAGGGGGAAACTATGGCTACACCTTC. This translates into CAFQGGNYGYTF.

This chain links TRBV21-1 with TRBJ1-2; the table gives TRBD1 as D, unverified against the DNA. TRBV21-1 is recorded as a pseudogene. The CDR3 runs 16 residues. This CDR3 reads CASSKGVRGTNYGYTF. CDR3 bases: TGTGCCAGCAGCAAAGGAGTCAGGGGAACTAACTATGGCTACACCTTC.

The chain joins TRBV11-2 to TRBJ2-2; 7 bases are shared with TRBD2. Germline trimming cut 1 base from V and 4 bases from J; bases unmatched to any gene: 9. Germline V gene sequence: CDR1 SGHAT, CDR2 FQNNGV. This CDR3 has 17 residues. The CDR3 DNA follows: TGTGCCAGCAGCTTAGGGGTACGGGAGGCTCCCACCGGGGAGCTGTTTTTT. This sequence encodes CASSLGVREAPTGELFF.

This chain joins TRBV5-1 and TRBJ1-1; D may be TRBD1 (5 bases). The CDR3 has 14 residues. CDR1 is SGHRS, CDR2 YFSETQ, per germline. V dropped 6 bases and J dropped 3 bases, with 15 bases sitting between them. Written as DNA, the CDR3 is TGCGCCAGCACAGCCAGGGACTGGGACACTGAAGCTTTCTTT. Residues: CASTARDWDTEAFF.

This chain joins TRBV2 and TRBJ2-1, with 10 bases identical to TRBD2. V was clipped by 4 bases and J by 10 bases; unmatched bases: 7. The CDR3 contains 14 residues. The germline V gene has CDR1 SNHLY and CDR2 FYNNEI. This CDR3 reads CASSGVAGGREQFF. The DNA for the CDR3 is TGTGCCAGCAGTGGAGTAGCGGGAGGAAGGGAGCAGTTCTTC.

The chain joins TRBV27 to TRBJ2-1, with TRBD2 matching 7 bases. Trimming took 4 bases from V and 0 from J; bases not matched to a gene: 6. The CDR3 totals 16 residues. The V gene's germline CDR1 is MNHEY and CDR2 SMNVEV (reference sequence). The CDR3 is CASSYWGGSSYNEQFF. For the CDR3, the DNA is TGTGCCAGCAGTTATTGGGGGGGTAGCTCCTACAATGAGCAGTTCTTC.

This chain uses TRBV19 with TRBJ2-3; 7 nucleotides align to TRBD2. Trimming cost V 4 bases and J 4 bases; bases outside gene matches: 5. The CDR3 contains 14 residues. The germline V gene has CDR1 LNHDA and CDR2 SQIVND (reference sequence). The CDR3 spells CASSSGSPPDTQYF. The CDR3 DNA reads TGTGCCAGTAGTAGCGGGAGTCCCCCAGATACGCAGTATTTT.

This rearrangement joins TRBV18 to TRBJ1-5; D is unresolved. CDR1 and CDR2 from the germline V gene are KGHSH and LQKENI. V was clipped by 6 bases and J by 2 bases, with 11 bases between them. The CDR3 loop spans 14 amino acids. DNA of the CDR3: TGTGCCAGCTCGGGAGATCGGGGCAATCAGCCCCAGCATTTT. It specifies CASSGDRGNQPQHF.

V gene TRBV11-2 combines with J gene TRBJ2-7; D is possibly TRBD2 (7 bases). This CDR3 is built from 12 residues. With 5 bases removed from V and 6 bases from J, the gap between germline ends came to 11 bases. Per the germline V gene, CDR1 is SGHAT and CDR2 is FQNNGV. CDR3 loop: CASSRRGGEQYF. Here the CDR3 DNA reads TGTGCCAGCAGCCGAAGGGGGGGCGAGCAGTACTTC.

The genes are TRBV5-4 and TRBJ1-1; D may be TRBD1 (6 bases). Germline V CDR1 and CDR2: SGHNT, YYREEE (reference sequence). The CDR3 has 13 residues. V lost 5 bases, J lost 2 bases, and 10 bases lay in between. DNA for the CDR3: TGTGCCAGCAGTATCAGGGGCAACACTGAAGCTTTCTTT. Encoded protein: CASSIRGNTEAFF.

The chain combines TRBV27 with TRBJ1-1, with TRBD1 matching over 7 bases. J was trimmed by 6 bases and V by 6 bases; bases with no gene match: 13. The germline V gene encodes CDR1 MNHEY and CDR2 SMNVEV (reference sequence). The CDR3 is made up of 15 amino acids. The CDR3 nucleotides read TGTGCCAGCAGGCGCCTCACAGGGGACGGGTCTGAAGCTTTCTTT. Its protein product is CASRRLTGDGSEAFF.

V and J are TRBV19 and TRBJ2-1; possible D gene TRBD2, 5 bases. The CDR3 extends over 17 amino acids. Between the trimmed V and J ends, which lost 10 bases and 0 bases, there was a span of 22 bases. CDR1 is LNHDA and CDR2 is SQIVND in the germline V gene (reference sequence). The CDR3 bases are TGTGCCACCGCGGACTTAGCGCAGAGCTTCTCCTACAATGAGCAGTTCTTC. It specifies CATADLAQSFSYNEQFF.

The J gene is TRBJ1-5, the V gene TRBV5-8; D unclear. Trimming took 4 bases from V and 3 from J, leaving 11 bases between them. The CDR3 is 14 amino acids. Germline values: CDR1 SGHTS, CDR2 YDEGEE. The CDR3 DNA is TGTGCCAGCAGCAACCTAGATATCAATCAGCCCCAGCATTTT. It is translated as CASSNLDINQPQHF. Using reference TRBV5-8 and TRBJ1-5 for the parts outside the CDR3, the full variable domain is EAGVTQSPTHLIKTRGQQATLRCSPISGHTSVYWYQQALGLGLQFLLWYDEGEERNRGNFPPRFSGRQFPNYSSELNVNALELEDSALYLCASSNLDINQPQHFGDGTRLSIL.

This CDR3 is CASSGGEQYF. In DNA form, the CDR3 reads TGTGCCAGCAGCGGAGGCGAGCAGTACTTC. The V and J genes are TRBV2 and TRBJ2-7, with D possibly matching TRBD2 (5 bases). The V and J ends lost 6 bases and 6 bases respectively, with 6 bases between them. The CDR3 extends over 10 amino acids. CDR1 is SNHLY and CDR2 is FYNNEI in the germline V gene.

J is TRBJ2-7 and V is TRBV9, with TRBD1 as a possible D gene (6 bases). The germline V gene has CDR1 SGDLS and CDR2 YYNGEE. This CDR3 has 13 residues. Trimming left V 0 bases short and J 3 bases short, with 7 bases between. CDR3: CASSVARGYEQYF. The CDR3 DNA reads TGTGCCAGCAGCGTAGCCAGGGGCTACGAGCAGTACTTC.

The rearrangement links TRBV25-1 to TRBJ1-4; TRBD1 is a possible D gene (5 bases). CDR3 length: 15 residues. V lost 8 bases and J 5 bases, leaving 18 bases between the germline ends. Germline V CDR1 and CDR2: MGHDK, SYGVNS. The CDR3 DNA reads TGTGCCAGCTCAGGGCCAGGGCTTACAAATGAAAAACTGTTTTTT. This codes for CASSGPGLTNEKLFF.

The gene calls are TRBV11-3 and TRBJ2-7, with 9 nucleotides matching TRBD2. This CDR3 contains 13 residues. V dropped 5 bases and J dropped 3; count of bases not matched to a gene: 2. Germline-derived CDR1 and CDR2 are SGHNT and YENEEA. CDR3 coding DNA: TGTGCCAGCAGCCGAGCGGGAGGCTACGAGCAGTACTTC. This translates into CASSRAGGYEQYF.

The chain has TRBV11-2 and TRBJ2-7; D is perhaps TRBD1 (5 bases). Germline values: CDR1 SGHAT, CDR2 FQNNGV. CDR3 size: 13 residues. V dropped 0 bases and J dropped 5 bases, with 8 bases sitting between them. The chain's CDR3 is CASSLEFRDEQYF. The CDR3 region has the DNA TGTGCCAGCAGCTTAGAATTCAGGGACGAGCAGTACTTC. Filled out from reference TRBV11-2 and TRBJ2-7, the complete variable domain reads EAGVAQSPRYKIIEKRQSVAFWCNPISGHATLYWYQQILGQGPKLLIQFQNNGVVDDSQLPKDRFSAERLKGVDSTLKIQPAKLEDSAVYLCASSLEFRDEQYFGPGTRLTVT.

Written as DNA, the CDR3 is TGTGCCAGCAGTTACTGGGGGGAGGACCCTTCTGGTGAGCAGTTCTTC. As protein: CASSYWGEDPSGEQFF. The chain has TRBV6-5 and TRBJ2-1; tentative D call: TRBD2 (6 bases). V gave up 1 base and J gave up 9 bases, with 19 bases separating them. Germline-derived CDR1 and CDR2 are MNHEY and SVGAGI. The CDR3 has 16 residues.

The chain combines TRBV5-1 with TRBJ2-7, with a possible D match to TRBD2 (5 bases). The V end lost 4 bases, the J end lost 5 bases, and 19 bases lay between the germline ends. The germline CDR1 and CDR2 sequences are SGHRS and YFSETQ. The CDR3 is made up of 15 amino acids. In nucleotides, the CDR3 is TGCGCCAGCAGCCTGTCGACTATTCCCGGCGACGAGCAGTACTTC. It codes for CASSLSTIPGDEQYF.

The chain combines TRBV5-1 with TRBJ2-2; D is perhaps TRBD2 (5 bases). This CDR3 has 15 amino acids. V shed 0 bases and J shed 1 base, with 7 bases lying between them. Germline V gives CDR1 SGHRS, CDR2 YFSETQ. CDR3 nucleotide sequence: TGCGCCAGCAGCTTGGAAGCGGTGAACACCGGGGAGCTGTTTTTT. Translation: CASSLEAVNTGELFF.

The CDR3, as DNA: TGTGCCAGTAAGCGCCTAGCGGCTTACAATGAGCAGTTCTTC. This encodes CASKRLAAYNEQFF. This chain uses TRBV19 with TRBJ2-7; TRBD2 aligns across 7 bases. The J call may be incorrect, as the DNA end agrees better with TRBJ2-1. In germline, CDR1 is LNHDA, CDR2 SQIVND (reference sequence). This CDR3 has 14 amino acids.

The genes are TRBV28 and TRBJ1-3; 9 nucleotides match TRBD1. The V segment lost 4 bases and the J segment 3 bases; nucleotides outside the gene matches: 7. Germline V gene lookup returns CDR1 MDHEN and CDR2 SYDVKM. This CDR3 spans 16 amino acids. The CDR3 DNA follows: TGTGCCAGCAGTTCCCAGACAGGGGGGCATGGAAACACCATATATTTT. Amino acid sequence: CASSSQTGGHGNTIYF.

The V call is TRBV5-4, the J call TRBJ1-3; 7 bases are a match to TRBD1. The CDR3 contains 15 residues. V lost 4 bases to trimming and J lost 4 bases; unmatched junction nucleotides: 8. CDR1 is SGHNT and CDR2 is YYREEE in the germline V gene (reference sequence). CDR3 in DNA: TGTGCCAGCAGCCCGAGTTTGGGACAGGGAAACACCATATATTTT. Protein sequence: CASSPSLGQGNTIYF. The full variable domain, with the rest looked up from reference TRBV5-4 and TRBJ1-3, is ETGVTQSPTHLIKTRGQQVTLRCSSQSGHNTVSWYQQALGQGPQFIFQYYREEENGRGNFPPRFSGLQFPNYSSELNVNALELDDSALYLCASSPSLGQGNTIYFGEGSWLTVV.

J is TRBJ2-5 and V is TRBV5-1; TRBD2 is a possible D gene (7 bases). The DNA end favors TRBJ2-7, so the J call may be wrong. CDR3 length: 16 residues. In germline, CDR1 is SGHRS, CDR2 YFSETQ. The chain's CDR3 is CASSPRGGALSYEQYF. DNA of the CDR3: TGCGCCAGCAGCCCGCGTGGGGGGGCCCTCTCCTACGAGCAGTACTTC.

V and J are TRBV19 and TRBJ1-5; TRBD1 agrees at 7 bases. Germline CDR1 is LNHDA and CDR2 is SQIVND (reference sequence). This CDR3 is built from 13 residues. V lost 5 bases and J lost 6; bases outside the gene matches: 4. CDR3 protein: CASSQGVGQPQHF. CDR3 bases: TGTGCCAGTAGTCAGGGGGTTGGTCAGCCCCAGCATTTT.

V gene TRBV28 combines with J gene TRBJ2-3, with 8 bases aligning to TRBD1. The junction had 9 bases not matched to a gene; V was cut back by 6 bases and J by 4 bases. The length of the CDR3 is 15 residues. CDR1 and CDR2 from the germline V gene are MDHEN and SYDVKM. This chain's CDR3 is CASRKSVQGADTQYF. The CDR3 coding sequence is TGTGCCAGCAGAAAATCGGTACAGGGGGCAGATACGCAGTATTTT.

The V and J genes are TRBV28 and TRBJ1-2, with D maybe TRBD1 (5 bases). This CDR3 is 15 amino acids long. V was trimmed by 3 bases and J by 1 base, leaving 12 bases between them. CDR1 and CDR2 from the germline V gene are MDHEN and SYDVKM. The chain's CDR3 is CASSLSRANNYGYTF. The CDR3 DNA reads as TGTGCCAGCAGTTTGAGCAGGGCCAATAACTATGGCTACACCTTC.

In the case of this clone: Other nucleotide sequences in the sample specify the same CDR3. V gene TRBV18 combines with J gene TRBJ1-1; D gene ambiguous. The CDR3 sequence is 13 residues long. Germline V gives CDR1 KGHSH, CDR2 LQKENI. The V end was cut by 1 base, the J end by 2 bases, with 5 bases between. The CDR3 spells CASSPRANTEAFF. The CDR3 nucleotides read TGTGCCAGCTCACCACGCGCAAACACTGAAGCTTTCTTT.

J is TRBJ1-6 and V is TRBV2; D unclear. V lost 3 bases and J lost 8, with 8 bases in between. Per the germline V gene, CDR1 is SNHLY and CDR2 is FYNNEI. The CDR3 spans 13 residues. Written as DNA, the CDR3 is TGTGCCAGCAGTGACAGGTGGGATTCACCCCTCCACTTT. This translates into CASSDRWDSPLHF. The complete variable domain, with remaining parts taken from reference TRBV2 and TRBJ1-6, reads EPEVTQTPSHQVTQMGQEVILRCVPISNHLYFYWYRQILGQKVEFLVSFYNNEISEKSEIFDDQFSVERPDGSNFTLKIRSTKLEDSAMYFCASSDRWDSPLHFGNGTRLTVT.

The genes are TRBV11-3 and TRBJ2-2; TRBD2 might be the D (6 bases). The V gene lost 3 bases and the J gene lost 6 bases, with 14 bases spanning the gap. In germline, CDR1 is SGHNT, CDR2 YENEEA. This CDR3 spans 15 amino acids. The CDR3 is CASSLGGAVAGELFF. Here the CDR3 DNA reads TGTGCCAGCAGCTTGGGGGGAGCTGTAGCCGGGGAGCTGTTTTTT.

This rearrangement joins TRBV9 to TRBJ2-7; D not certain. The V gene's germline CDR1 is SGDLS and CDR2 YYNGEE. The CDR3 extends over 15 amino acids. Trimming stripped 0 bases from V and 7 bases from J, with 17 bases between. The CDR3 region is CASSVAGSLGAEQYF. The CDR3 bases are TGTGCCAGCAGCGTAGCTGGGTCGCTAGGAGCTGAGCAGTACTTC.